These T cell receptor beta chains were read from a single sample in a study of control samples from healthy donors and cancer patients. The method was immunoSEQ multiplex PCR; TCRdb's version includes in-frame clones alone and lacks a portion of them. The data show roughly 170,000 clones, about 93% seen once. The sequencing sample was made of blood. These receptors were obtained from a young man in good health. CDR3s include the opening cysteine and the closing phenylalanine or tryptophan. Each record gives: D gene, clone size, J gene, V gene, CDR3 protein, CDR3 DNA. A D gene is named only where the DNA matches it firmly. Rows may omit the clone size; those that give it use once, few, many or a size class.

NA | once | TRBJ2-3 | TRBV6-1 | CAGSEARMSARTDTQYF | TGTGCCGGCAGTGAAGCCCGTATGAGCGCCCGCACAGATACGCAGTATTTT
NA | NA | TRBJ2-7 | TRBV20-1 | CSAPRGYQQYF | TGCAGTGCTCCCCGAGGGTACCAGCAGTACTTC
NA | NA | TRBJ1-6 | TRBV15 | CATSRDSANSPLHF | TGTGCCACCAGCAGGGACAGCGCGAATTCACCCCTCCACTTT
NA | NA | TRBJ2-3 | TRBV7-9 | CASSGGSSTDTQYF | TGTGCCAGCAGCGGGGGCAGTAGCACAGATACGCAGTATTTT
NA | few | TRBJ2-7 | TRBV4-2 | CASSLSPGRKTYEQYF | TGTGCCAGCAGCCTATCTCCGGGACGGAAAACCTACGAGCAGTACTTC
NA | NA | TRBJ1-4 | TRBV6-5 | CASSYLSGEKLFF | TGTGCCAGCAGTTATCTTTCGGGAGAAAAACTGTTTTTT
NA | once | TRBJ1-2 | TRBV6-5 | CASSYRGGYTF | TGTGCCAGCAGTTACCGGGGTGGCTACACCTTC
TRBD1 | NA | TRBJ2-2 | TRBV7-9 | CASSPRTGAAGELFF | TGTGCCAGCAGCCCCAGGACAGGGGCGGCCGGGGAGCTGTTTTTT
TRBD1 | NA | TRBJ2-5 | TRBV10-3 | CAINSQGEQETQYF | TGTGCCATCAATTCCCAGGGGGAGCAAGAGACCCAGTACTTC
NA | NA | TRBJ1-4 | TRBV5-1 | CASSLDRAEKLFF | TGCGCCAGCAGCTTGGACAGGGCTGAAAAACTGTTTTTT
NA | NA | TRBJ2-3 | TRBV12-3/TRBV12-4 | CASSLPSTDTQYF | TGTGCCAGCAGCCTTCCGTCCACAGATACGCAGTATTTT
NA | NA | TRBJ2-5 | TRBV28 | CASSRWAYQETQYF | TGTGCCAGCAGTCGTTGGGCGTACCAAGAGACCCAGTACTTC
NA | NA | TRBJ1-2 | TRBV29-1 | CSVEQGFWGYTF | TGCAGCGTTGAACAGGGATTCTGGGGCTACACCTTC
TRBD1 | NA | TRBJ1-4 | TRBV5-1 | CASSGGQVNEKLFF | TGCGCCAGCAGCGGGGGACAGGTTAATGAAAAACTGTTTTTT
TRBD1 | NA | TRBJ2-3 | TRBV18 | CASSPRQGISTDTQYF | TGTGCCAGCTCTCCCCGACAGGGGATTAGCACAGATACGCAGTATTTT
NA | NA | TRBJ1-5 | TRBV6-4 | CASSDSRAIQYSNQPQHF | TGTGCCAGCAGTGATTCGCGGGCCATACAATATAGCAATCAGCCCCAGCATTTT
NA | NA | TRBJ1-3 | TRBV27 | CASSFYRYSGNTIYF | TGTGCCAGCAGTTTCTACAGGTATTCTGGAAACACCATATATTTT
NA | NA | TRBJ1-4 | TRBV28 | CASSSGEGGNEKLFF | TGTGCCAGCAGTTCCGGCGAGGGCGGGAATGAAAAACTGTTTTTT
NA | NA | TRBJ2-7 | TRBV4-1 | CASSQGTGTPHYEQYF | TGCGCCAGCAGCCAAGGAACCGGGACTCCTCACTACGAGCAGTACTTC
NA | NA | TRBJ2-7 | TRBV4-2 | CASSQLTNPSTSEQYF | TGTGCCAGCAGCCAATTGACGAACCCTTCCACTAGCGAGCAGTACTTC
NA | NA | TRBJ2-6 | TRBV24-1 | CATSSPESSGANVLTF | TGTGCCACCAGTAGTCCGGAGTCCTCTGGGGCCAACGTCCTGACTTTC
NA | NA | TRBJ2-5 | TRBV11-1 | CASSLPPQETQYF | TGTGCCAGCAGCTTACCGCCCCAAGAGACCCAGTACTTC
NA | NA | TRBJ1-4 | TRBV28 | CAGSVRANEKLFF | TGTGCCGGGTCAGTTCGAGCTAATGAAAAACTGTTTTTT
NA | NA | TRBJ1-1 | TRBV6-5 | CASNPFRASEAFF | TGTGCCAGCAATCCATTCCGGGCGAGTGAAGCTTTCTTT
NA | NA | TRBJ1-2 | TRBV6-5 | CASSLTVYGGYTF | TGTGCCAGCAGTTTAACTGTCTATGGTGGCTACACCTTC
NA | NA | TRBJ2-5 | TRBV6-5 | CASSISWETQYF | TGTGCCAGCAGTATTAGTTGGGAGACCCAGTACTTC
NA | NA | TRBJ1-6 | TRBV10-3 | CAISTGQSLEVPHF | TGTGCCATCAGTACCGGACAGAGCCTTGAGGTGCCCCACTTT
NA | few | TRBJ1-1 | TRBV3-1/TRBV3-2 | CASSQRGDTEAFF | TGTGCCAGCAGCCAAAGGGGGGACACTGAAGCTTTCTTT
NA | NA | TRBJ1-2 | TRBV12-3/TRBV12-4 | CASSFTPNYGYTF | TGTGCCAGCAGTTTTACACCTAACTATGGCTACACCTTC
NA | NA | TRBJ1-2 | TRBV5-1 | CASSLRDVNYGYTF | TGCGCCAGCAGCTTACGAGACGTTAACTATGGCTACACCTTC
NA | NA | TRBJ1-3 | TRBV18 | CASSQRVGNTIYF | TGTGCCAGCTCACAACGGGTTGGAAACACCATATATTTT
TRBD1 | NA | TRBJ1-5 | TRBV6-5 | CASGRQGVRQPQHF | TGTGCCAGCGGAAGGCAGGGGGTCAGGCAGCCCCAGCATTTT
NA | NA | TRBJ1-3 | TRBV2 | CASRVSEDHIYF | TGTGCCAGCAGGGTTTCGGAGGACCATATATATTTT
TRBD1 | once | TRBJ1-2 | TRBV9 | CASSDQDRGPNYGYTF | TGTGCCAGCAGCGACCAAGACAGGGGTCCTAACTATGGCTACACCTTC
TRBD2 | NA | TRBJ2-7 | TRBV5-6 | CASSSLAGGASEQYF | TGTGCCAGCAGCTCTCTAGCGGGGGGGGCTAGCGAGCAGTACTTC
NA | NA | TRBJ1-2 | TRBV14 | CASSQNNYGYTF | TGTGCCAGCAGCCAAAATAACTATGGCTACACCTTC
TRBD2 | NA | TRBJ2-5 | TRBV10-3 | CATSTGTSGRETQYF | TGTGCCACTTCTACCGGGACTAGCGGGCGAGAGACCCAGTACTTC
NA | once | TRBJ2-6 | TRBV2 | CASSVAEAGANVLTF | TGTGCCAGCAGTGTAGCAGAAGCTGGGGCCAACGTCCTGACTTTC
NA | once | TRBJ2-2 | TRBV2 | CASSRTVNTGELFF | TGTGCCAGCAGCAGGACAGTTAACACCGGGGAGCTGTTTTTT
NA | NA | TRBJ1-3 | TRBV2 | CASSAGNTIYF | TGTGCCAGCAGTGCTGGAAACACCATATATTTT
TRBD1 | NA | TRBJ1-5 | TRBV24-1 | CATSSGQGINQPQHF | TGTGCCACCAGTTCGGGACAGGGGATCAATCAGCCCCAGCATTTT
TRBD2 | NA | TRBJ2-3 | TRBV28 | CASSPPTSGGKKDTQYF | TGTGCCAGCAGTCCGCCGACTAGCGGGGGGAAAAAGGATACGCAGTATTTT
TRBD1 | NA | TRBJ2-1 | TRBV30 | CALLVRTGGDEQFF | TGTGCCCTGCTGGTCCGGACAGGGGGAGATGAGCAGTTCTTC
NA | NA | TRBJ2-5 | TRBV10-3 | CAISELRIETQYF | TGTGCCATCAGTGAGCTGAGGATCGAGACCCAGTACTTC
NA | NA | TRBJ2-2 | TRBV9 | CASSTRTGTGELFF | TGTGCCAGCAGCACCCGGACGGGCACCGGGGAGCTGTTTTTT
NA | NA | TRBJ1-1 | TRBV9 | CASSVRGSSNTEAFF | TGTGCCAGCAGCGTCCGGGGGAGCTCGAACACTGAAGCTTTCTTT
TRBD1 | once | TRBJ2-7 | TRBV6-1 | CASSERQGAREQYF | TGTGCCAGCAGTGAGCGACAGGGGGCAAGGGAGCAGTACTTC
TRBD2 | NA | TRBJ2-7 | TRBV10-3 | CAISEPQRGSYEQYF | TGTGCCATCAGTGAGCCCCAGCGGGGTTCCTACGAGCAGTACTTC
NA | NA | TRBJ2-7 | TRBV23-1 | CATLYPGQFYVEGYEQYF | TGCGCCACGCTATACCCCGGACAGTTCTACGTAGAGGGCTACGAGCAGTACTTC
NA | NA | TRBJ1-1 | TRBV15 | CATQDDRFTEAFF | TGTGCCACCCAAGATGATAGATTCACTGAAGCTTTCTTT
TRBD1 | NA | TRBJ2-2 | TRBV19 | CASTLPRTGSNGELFF | TGTGCCAGTACCCTCCCCCGGACAGGGTCTAACGGGGAGCTGTTTTTT
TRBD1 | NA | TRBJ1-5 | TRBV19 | CASSIKAQGLGQPQHF | TGTGCCAGTAGTATAAAAGCACAGGGGTTGGGTCAGCCCCAGCATTTT
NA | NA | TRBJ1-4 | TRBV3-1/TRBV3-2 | CASSQPDRLFF | TGTGCCAGCAGCCAACCGGACAGACTTTTTTTT
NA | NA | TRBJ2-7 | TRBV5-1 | CASSQANGGLSYEQYF | TGCGCCAGCAGCCAGGCGAACGGGGGCCTCTCCTACGAGCAGTACTTC
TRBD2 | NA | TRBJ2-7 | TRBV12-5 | CASGFPSGGASEQYF | TGTGCTAGTGGTTTTCCTAGCGGGGGGGCCTCCGAGCAGTACTTC
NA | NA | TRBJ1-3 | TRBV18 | CASSPGGTGNTIYF | TGTGCCAGCTCACCAGGAGGGACTGGAAACACCATATATTTT
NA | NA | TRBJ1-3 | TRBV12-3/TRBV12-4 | CASSLPPGNTIYF | TGTGCCAGCAGTTTACCACCCGGAAACACCATATATTTT
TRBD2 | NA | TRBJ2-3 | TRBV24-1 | CATSDSGTSGDQDTQYF | TGTGCCACCAGTGATTCCGGGACTAGCGGGGACCAAGATACGCAGTATTTT
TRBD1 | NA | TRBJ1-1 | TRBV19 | CASSSQGVTEAFF | TGTGCCAGTAGTTCCCAGGGGGTCACTGAAGCTTTCTTT